The 2 T cell receptor beta chains below were found in one sample sequenced in a study of molecular identifiers for immune sequencing clone quantification. A single record per CDR3 protein comes from TCRdb applying MiXCR to the PCR reads. Among roughly 320,000 distinct CDR3 sequences listed, over 20% were seen once. The sequencing input was naive CD8+ T cells from blood, with Jurkat cell RNA spiked in. Subset described: FACS-sorted CD8+CD4-CCR7+CD45RA+ naive T cells. These receptors came from a human donor in good health. Some libraries in this study had Jurkat cell RNA spiked in.

This clonotype occurred many times. This chain connects TRBV5-4 to TRBJ2-4; D is ambiguous. The CDR3 totals 14 residues. Germline V gene sequence: CDR1 SGHNT, CDR2 YYREEE (reference sequence). V lost 4 bases, J lost 0 bases, and 8 bases lay in between. In DNA form, the CDR3 reads TGTGCCAGCAGCGAGGATATAGCCAAAAACATTCAGTACTTC. Its protein is CASSEDIAKNIQYF.

This clonotype came up many times. The chain is built from TRBV2 and TRBJ2-3; the D is unclear. The CDR3 runs 15 residues. Germline loops: CDR1 SNHLY, CDR2 FYNNEI. Trimming shortened V by 5 bases and J by 1 base, and 13 bases separated the two germline ends. CDR3 coding DNA: TGTGCCAGCAGTCATTTCACTCTCGGCACAGATACGCAGTATTTT. It yields the protein CASSHFTLGTDTQYF.